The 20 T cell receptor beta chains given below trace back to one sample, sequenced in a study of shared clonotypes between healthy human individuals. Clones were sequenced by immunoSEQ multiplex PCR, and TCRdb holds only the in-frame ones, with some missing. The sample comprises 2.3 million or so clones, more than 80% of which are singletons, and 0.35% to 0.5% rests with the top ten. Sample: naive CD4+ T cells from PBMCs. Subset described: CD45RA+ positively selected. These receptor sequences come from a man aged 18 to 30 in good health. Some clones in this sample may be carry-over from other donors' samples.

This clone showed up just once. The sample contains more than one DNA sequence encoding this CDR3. CDR3 loop: CATSRSPPDTQYF. CDR3 DNA sequence: TGTGCCACCAGCAGGTCGCCGCCAGATACGCAGTATTTT. The chain recombines TRBV15 with TRBJ2-3; D ambiguous. V was pared by 3 bases and J by 4 bases, with 8 bases between. The CDR3 consists of 13 residues. CDR1 is LNHNV and CDR2 is YYDKDF in the germline V gene (reference sequence).

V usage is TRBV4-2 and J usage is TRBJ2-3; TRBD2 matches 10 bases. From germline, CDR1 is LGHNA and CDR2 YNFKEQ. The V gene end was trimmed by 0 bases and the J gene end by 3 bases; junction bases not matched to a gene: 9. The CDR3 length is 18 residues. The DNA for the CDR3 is TGTGCCAGCAGCCAAGATAACCTAGCGGGAGTGGCGACAGATACGCAGTATTTT. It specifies CASSQDNLAGVATDTQYF.

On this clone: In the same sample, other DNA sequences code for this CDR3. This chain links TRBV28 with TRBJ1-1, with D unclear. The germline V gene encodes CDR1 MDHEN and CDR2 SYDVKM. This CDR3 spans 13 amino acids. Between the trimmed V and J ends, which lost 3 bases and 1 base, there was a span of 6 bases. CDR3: CASSFAENTEAFF. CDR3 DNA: TGTGCCAGCAGTTTCGCAGAGAACACTGAAGCTTTCTTT.

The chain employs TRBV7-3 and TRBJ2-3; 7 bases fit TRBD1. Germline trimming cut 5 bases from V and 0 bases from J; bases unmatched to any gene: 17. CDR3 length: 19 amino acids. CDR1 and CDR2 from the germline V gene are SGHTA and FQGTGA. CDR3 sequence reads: CASSAGPGQRTLSTDTQYF. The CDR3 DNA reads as TGTGCCAGCAGCGCCGGTCCGGGACAGCGGACCTTGAGCACAGATACGCAGTATTTT.

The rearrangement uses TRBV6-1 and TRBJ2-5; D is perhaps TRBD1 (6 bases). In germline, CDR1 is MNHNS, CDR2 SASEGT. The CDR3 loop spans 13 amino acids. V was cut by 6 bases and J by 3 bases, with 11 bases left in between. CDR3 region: CASRNPGEETQYF. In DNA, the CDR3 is TGTGCCAGCAGGAACCCAGGGGAAGAGACCCAGTACTTC.

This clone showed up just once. As DNA, the CDR3 is TGCAGCCTTTCTAAGAGACTAGCGGGAAATGAGCAGTTCTTC. Translating gives CSLSKRLAGNEQFF. The rearrangement joins TRBV29-1 to TRBJ2-1, with 11 nucleotides matching TRBD2. CDR3 length equals 14 residues. Unmatched junction bases numbered 10, after V lost 8 bases and J lost 7 bases. Germline V lookup: CDR1 SQVTM, CDR2 ANQGSEA.

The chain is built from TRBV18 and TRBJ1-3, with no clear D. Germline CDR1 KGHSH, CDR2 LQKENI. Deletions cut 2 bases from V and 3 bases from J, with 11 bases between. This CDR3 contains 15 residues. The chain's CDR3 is CASSPRDVSGNTIYF. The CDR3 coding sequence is TGTGCCAGCTCACCAAGGGATGTGAGTGGAAACACCATATATTTT.

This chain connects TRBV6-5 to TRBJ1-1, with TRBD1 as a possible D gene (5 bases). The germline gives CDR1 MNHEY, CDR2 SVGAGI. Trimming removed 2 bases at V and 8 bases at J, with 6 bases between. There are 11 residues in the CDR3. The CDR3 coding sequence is TGTGCCAGCAGTTACAAGGGGGAAGCTTTCTTT. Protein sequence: CASSYKGEAFF.

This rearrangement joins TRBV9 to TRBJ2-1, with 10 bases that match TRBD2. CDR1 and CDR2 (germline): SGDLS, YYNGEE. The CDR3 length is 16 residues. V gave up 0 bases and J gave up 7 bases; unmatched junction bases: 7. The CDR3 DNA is TGTGCCAGCAGCGTAGGCGGACTAGCGGTACCGAATGAGCAGTTCTTC. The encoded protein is CASSVGGLAVPNEQFF.

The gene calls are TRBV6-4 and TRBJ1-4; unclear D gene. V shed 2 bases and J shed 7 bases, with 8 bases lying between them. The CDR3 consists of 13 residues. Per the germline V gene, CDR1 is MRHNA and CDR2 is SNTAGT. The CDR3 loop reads CASSDTPGEKLFF. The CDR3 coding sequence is TGTGCCAGCAGTGACACTCCTGGTGAAAAACTGTTTTTT.

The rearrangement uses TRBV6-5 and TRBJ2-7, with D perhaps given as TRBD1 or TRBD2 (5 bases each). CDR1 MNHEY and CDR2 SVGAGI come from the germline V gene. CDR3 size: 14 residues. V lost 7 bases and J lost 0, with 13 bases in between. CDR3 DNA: TGTGCCAGCAAACGGGGCGTAAGCTCCTACGAGCAGTACTTC. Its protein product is CASKRGVSSYEQYF.

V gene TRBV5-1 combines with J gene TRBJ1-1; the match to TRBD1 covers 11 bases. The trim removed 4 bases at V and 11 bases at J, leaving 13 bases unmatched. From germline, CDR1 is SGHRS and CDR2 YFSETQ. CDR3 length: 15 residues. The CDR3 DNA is TGCGCCAGCAGCAACGAGGGGACAGGGGGAGCGGCGGCTTTCTTT. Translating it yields CASSNEGTGGAAAFF.

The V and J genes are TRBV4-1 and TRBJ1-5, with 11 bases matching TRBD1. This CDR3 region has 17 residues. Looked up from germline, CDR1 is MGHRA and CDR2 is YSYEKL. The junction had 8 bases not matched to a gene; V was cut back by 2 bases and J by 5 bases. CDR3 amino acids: CASSQRSRDRGDQPQHF. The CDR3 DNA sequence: TGCGCCAGCAGCCAAAGGTCCCGGGACAGGGGGGATCAGCCCCAGCATTTT.

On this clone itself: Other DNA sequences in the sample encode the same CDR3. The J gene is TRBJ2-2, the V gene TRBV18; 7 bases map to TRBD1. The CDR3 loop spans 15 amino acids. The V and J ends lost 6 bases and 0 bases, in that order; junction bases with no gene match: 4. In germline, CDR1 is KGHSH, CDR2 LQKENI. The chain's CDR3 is CASSPGQSNTGELFF. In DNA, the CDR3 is TGTGCCAGCTCGCCGGGACAGTCGAACACCGGGGAGCTGTTTTTT.

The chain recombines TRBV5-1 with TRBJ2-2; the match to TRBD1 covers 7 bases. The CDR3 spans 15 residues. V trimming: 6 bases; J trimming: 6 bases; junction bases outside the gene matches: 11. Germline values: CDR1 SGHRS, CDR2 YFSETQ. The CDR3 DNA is TGCGCCAGCACTTATCATACAGGGGCGCCCGGGGAGCTGTTTTTT. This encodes CASTYHTGAPGELFF.

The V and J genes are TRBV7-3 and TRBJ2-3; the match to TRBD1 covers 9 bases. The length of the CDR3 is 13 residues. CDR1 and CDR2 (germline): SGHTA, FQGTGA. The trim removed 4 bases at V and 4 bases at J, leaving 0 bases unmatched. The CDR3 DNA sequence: TGTGCCAGCAGCTGGACAGGGGCAGATACGCAGTATTTT. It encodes CASSWTGADTQYF.

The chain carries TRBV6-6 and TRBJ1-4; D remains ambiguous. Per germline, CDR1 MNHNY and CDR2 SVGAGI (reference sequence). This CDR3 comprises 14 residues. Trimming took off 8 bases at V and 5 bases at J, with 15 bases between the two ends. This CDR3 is CASRQLQLNEKLFF. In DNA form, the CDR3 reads TGTGCCAGCCGCCAACTCCAGCTGAATGAAAAACTGTTTTTT.

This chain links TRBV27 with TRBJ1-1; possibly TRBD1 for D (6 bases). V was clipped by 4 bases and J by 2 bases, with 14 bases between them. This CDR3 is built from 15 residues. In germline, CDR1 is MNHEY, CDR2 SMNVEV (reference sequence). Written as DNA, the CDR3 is TGTGCCAGCAGTTCCCCCCCAGGGGTAAACACTGAAGCTTTCTTT. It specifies CASSSPPGVNTEAFF.

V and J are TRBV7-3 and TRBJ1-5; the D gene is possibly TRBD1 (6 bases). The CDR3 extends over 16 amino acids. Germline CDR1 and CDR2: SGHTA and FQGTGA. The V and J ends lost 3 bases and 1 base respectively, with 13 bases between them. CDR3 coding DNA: TGTGCCAGCAGCTTTGGGGGGCGAGGGAGCAATCAGCCCCAGCATTTT. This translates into CASSFGGRGSNQPQHF.

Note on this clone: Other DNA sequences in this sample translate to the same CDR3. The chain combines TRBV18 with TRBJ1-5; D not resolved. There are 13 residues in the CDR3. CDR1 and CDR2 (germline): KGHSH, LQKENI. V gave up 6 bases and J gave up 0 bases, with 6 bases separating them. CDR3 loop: CASSPYSNQPQHF. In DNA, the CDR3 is TGTGCCAGCTCGCCTTATAGCAATCAGCCCCAGCATTTT.